This T cell receptor beta chain was identified during a study of blood T cell repertoires in COVID-19. Here immunoSEQ multiplex PCR was the method, and the copy in TCRdb shows in-frame clones only, minus some. The data show 150,000 to 200,000 clones, around 82% seen once. The CDR3 consists of 15 residues. V shed 0 bases and J shed 9 bases, with 16 bases lying between them. Germline assignment: CDR1 SGDLS and CDR2 YYNGEE. The TCR originated in a woman in her 40s with COVID-19, enrolled during active disease. This chain links TRBV9 with TRBJ2-1; D might be TRBD2 (5 bases). Material: peripheral blood. CDR3 region: CASSVDEGSLTEQFF. In DNA form, the CDR3 reads TGTGCCAGCAGCGTAGATGAAGGGAGCCTCACTGAGCAGTTCTTC.